This T cell receptor (beta chain) was captured in a study of shared clonotypes between healthy human individuals (TCRdb year 2020). General notes on the study: A few men and two women, aged 18 to 49 years, made up the cohort. For each donor, three plates each were used for CD4 naive and CD4 memory, two plates were used for CD8 naive, and one plate was used for CD8 memory. Libraries were prepared and TCR repertoires were sequenced by different laboratories using diverse techniques, in order to increase sequencing depth and limit assay-specific biases. Per donor, leukapheresis produced somewhere between about 0.94 and 8.9 billion PBMCs. The study deeply sequenced blood TCR repertoires of about five healthy adults to estimate repertoire size and the extent of clonotype sharing between individuals.

Donors were healthy HIV-negative adults with no recently reported acute infections or vaccinations. Every donor was a Caucasian adult residing in Nashville, Tennessee, USA. CD4+ T cells were enriched by magnetic negative selection, after which naive cells were positively selected on CD45RA and the negative fraction was taken as the memory subset. Blood was obtained by leukapheresis, after which PBMCs were separated by Ficoll-Histopaque density gradient centrifugation and cryopreserved in liquid nitrogen vapor phase. Purity and quantity of every magnetically sorted T cell population were checked by analytical flow cytometry. Genomic DNA was isolated from each sorted fraction and quantified by UV absorbance on a Nanodrop 2000c. V is shortened by 2 bases, J by 1 base, and the region joining them spans 14 bases. From the germline V gene, CDR1 is MDHEN and CDR2 is SYDVKM. Spanning cysteine to phenylalanine, the CDR3 consists of 16 amino acids. The read is trimmed to its CDR3 DNA, 48 bases read in frame from base 1.

The investigation overall reported the following: Clonotypes shared by all four sorted-subset donors showed higher generation probabilities than non-shared clonotypes. Because the study included a small number of donors, the genetic and exposure-history diversity represented was limited. Only blood was sampled, and tissue TCR repertoires likely differ from those in blood. Naive subsets generally had larger estimated clonotype richness than memory subsets. Rarefaction of sorted-subset datasets indicated incomplete sequencing despite the large sequencing depth. Roughly 5.2% of naive CD4, 3.5% of naive CD8, 2.3% of memory CD4, and 0.4% of memory CD8 clonotypes were shared across four donors. Pairwise subsampling indicated that sequencing depth was expected to affect the degree of clonotype sharing among donors.

About this clone: Its antigen is still unknown. Base qualities were left out, and no much larger clone turns up one base away.

Using the deep immunoSEQ assay, TCR CDR3 regions were amplified from genomic DNA by multiplex PCR. Genomic DNA extracted from each cell subset was distributed evenly over all wells of several immunoSEQ 96-well plates, and each plate served as one replicate. For sorted subsets, around 0.2 ug genomic DNA, equal to some 28,000 T cell genomes, was loaded into each replicate PCR. Purified libraries were measured with a Qubit 3.0 fluorometer, size-checked on a Bioanalyzer 2100, and measured again with the KAPA Library Quantification kit. A separate single-read 150-cycle Illumina NextSeq 550 flow cell was used to sequence each immunoSEQ 96-well plate. The original pipeline was this. Because only junctional sequences without quality scores were contained in the immunoSEQ output, filtering matching that applied to full-length reads could not be performed. To assign V/J genes and CDR3, sequences were annotated using PyIR, a Python wrapper for IgBLAST v1.9, with IMGT germline references. Reads were removed for weak V/J assignments (E-value above 1e-6), missing CDR3, stop codons, out-of-frame junctions, or ambiguous translated residues. V3J clonotypes were defined as sequences sharing the same inferred V gene, J gene, and CDR3 amino acid sequence. Percentage overlap between repertoires was calculated by dividing the number of shared unique clonotypes by the size of the smaller repertoire. Richness of each repertoire was evaluated using RTK rarefaction, the Chao1 estimator, and Recon v2.1 estimates of unobserved clonotypes. Generation probabilities were computed with OLGA for all TCRbeta clonotypes obtained by the gDNA method from a handful of donors. In its TCRdb copy, this immuneACCESS table keeps in-frame sequences only and misses some clones. Where compared with another copy, unresolved V genes explain less than half of these, and the others have no known cause. Clonal size and the V and J genes are those of that table, whereas D and trimming came from the DNA. Present in this sample are about 2.4 million clones, approximately 94% of which were seen just once. 0.35% to 0.45% of the sample rests with the top ten.

Sequencing was done on a sample of naive CD4+ T cells from PBMCs. Interpreted using the paper, the cell subset or site label stands for: CD45RA+ positively selected. In this chain, TRBV28 is recombined with TRBJ1-1; TRBD1 might be the D gene, on 5 matching bases. This TCR was sampled from a man aged 18 to 29 in good health. Some clones in this sample may be carry-over from other donors' samples. The sequenced DNA: TGTGCCAGCAGTTTACAATGGGGGGGAGGGAACACTGAAGCTTTCTTT. Translated, it gives CASSLQWGGGNTEAFF.